The 22 T cell receptor beta chains below all came from one sample that was sequenced in a study of T cells in Graves' hyperthyroidism and ophthalmopathy. Amplification yielded TCR beta CDR3 regions, with RNA transcripts as the source. During a first-round RT-PCR of the TCR CDR3, the HTBI primer set was used. TCRdb re-derived calls from the multiplex PCR reads in MiXCR, one entry per CDR3 protein. The sample includes approximately 380,000 distinct CDR3 sequences, approximately 20% of them seen just once. Material for sequencing was blood. The receptor source for this set is a woman aged 18-30 years with Graves' hyperthyroidism.

This clonotype has ten or more counts. The chain recombines TRBV12-3 or TRBV12-4 with TRBJ2-4, with TRBD1 matching 7 bases. V was pared by 5 bases and J by 0 bases, with 7 bases of the junction left unmatched. This CDR3 is built from 16 residues. CDR3 DNA sequence: TGTGCCAGCAGTCTTAGGGGGCGCGGAGCCAAAAACATTCAGTACTTC. Translating gives CASSLRGRGAKNIQYF.

V gene TRBV3-1 combines with J gene TRBJ2-7; D is tentatively TRBD1 or TRBD2 (5 bases each). Germline assignment: CDR1 LGHDT and CDR2 YNNKEL (reference sequence). The CDR3 is 15 amino acids. V was pared by 1 base and J by 2 bases, with 12 bases between. The DNA of the CDR3 is TGTGCCAGCAGCCAAGCCCGGGACCCAGCCTACGAGCAGTACTTC. It translates to CASSQARDPAYEQYF.

This clonotype was observed many times. The chain is built from TRBV2 and TRBJ2-1; 10 positions match TRBD1. The germline gives CDR1 SNHLY, CDR2 FYNNEI. The CDR3 has 14 residues. The J segment lost 5 bases and the V segment lost 8 bases, leaving 6 bases of the junction unmatched. This CDR3 reads CASGQGVGNNEQFF. CDR3 bases: TGTGCCAGCGGACAGGGGGTCGGGAACAATGAGCAGTTCTTC.

In this sample, this clonotype turned up many times. The chain has TRBV6-1 and TRBJ2-2; 8 bases fit TRBD2. This CDR3 contains 14 residues. V lost 7 bases, J lost 6 bases, and 7 bases stayed unmatched. In germline, CDR1 is MNHNS, CDR2 SASEGT. The CDR3 bases are TGTGCCAGCAAGCGGGGGCGGGGCTCCGGGGAGCTGTTTTTT. It is translated as CASKRGRGSGELFF.

This clonotype was counted at least ten times. The chain employs TRBV6-4 and TRBJ2-4; no clear D. CDR1 is MRHNA and CDR2 is SNTAGT in the germline V gene. The CDR3 covers 14 residues. V was cut by 6 bases and J by 7 bases, with 16 bases left in between. Here the CDR3 reads CASSPTSQANIQYF. CDR3 nucleotide sequence: TGTGCCAGCAGCCCCACCTCCCAGGCCAACATTCAGTACTTC.

This clonotype was observed many times. CDR3 loop: CASSGGQKSSYEQYF. DNA for the CDR3: TGTGCCAGCAGTGGGGGACAGAAGAGCTCCTACGAGCAGTACTTC. The rearrangement uses TRBV2 and TRBJ2-7, with TRBD1 matching over 7 bases. The CDR3 covers 15 residues. The germline gives CDR1 SNHLY, CDR2 FYNNEI. Trimming cost V 4 bases and J 0 bases; bases outside gene matches: 6.

This chain joins TRBV6-1 and TRBJ1-2; TRBD1 is a possible D gene (6 bases). The CDR3 is 14 residues long. CDR1 is MNHNS, CDR2 SASEGT, per germline. The ends were cut back, 5 bases at V and 7 bases at J, with 17 bases in the middle. As DNA, the CDR3 is TGTGCCAGCAGTCCAACAGGGAAGGTCCGTGGCTACACCTTC. Its protein product is CASSPTGKVRGYTF.

This clonotype was detected ten times or more. The V gene is TRBV5-6, the J gene TRBJ1-2, with no clear D. V was cut by 5 bases and J by 4 bases, with 12 bases left in between. There are 13 residues in the CDR3. Germline lookup yields CDR1 SGHDT and CDR2 YYEEEE. CDR3 coding DNA: TGTGCCAGCAGTTCCGACGGGATCTATGGCTACACCTTC. Amino acid sequence: CASSSDGIYGYTF.

This clonotype was recorded at least ten times. The chain has TRBV20-1 and TRBJ2-2; a weak D match, TRBD2 (6 bases). Trimming stripped 3 bases from V and 3 bases from J, with 14 bases between. The CDR3 is 15 residues long. Germline assignment: CDR1 DFQATT and CDR2 SNEGSKA (reference sequence). In DNA form, the CDR3 reads TGCAGTGCTAGGGATCTAGCGAGGGACACCGGGGAGCTGTTTTTT. Translating it yields CSARDLARDTGELFF.

In this sample, this clonotype turned up many times. CDR3 nucleotide sequence: TGTGCCAGCAGTACAGGGGGTGCGGCTGAAGCTTTCTTT. This translates into CASSTGGAAEAFF. This chain connects TRBV2 to TRBJ1-1, with TRBD1 identical over 8 bases. The CDR3 length is 13 residues. After removal of 5 bases from V and 6 bases from J, the junction contained 5 bases not matched to a gene. The V gene's germline CDR1 is SNHLY and CDR2 FYNNEI. Looking up the rest from reference TRBV2 and TRBJ1-1 gives the full variable domain: EPEVTQTPSHQVTQMGQEVILRCVPISNHLYFYWYRQILGQKVEFLVSFYNNEISEKSEIFDDQFSVERPDGSNFTLKIRSTKLEDSAMYFCASSTGGAAEAFFGQGTRLTVV.

This sequence joins TRBV6-1 and TRBJ2-2, with D possibly being TRBD2 (6 bases). V was trimmed by 6 bases and J by 0 bases, leaving 11 bases between them. Germline V lookup: CDR1 MNHNS, CDR2 SASEGT. The CDR3 has 15 residues. The CDR3 sequence is CASRREVANTGELFF. The CDR3 region has the DNA TGTGCCAGCAGAAGGGAGGTCGCGAACACCGGGGAGCTGTTTTTT.

This clonotype was observed at least ten times. V and J are TRBV15 and TRBJ1-2, with a weak D call TRBD1 (6 bases). The CDR3 sequence is 13 residues long. Looked up from germline, CDR1 is LNHNV and CDR2 is YYDKDF (reference sequence). Trimming pared 4 bases from V and 7 bases from J, leaving 13 bases between. The CDR3 sequence is CATSITGGSGYTF. As DNA, the CDR3 is TGTGCCACCAGCATCACCGGGGGCAGTGGCTACACCTTC.

This clonotype was observed at least ten times. This chain joins TRBV29-1 and TRBJ2-7, with 7 nucleotides matching TRBD1. The junction had 4 bases not matched to a gene; V was cut back by 5 bases and J by 0 bases. Germline V gene sequence: CDR1 SQVTM, CDR2 ANQGSEA. The CDR3 runs to 13 residues. CDR3 DNA: TGCAGCGTTCTGACAGGGCGCTCCTACGAGCAGTACTTC. Its protein is CSVLTGRSYEQYF.

This clonotype came up many times. The rearrangement uses TRBV12-3 or TRBV12-4 and TRBJ1-2; 7 bases fit TRBD1. V lost 7 bases to trimming and J lost 7 bases; unmatched junction nucleotides: 6. The CDR3 length is 12 residues. The CDR3 coding sequence is TGTGCCAGCACGGGAACAGGGGTTGGCTACACCTTC. Its translation: CASTGTGVGYTF.

This clonotype came up a few times. At one end the junction does not follow the germline gene, possibly because of a read error. The J gene is TRBJ1-2, the V gene TRBV6-1; the match to TRBD1 covers 8 bases. In germline, CDR1 is MNHNS, CDR2 SASEGT. The length of the CDR3 is 18 residues. CDR3 residues: CASSEALTSRAGGSGYSF. The CDR3 bases are TGTGCTAGCAGTGAAGCGCTTACTTCACGCGCAGGGGGCAGTGGCTACAGCTTC.

In this sample, this clonotype turned up many times. This sequence joins TRBV20-1 and TRBJ2-7; D may match TRBD1 or TRBD2 (5 bases each). The ends were cut back, 6 bases at V and 0 bases at J, with 15 bases in the middle. CDR1 and CDR2 from the germline V gene are DFQATT and SNEGSKA (reference sequence). The CDR3 has 14 residues. The CDR3 protein is CSAIRDPSSYEQYF. CDR3 coding DNA: TGCAGTGCCATCCGGGACCCAAGCTCCTACGAGCAGTACTTC.

CDR3 region: CASSVSGRGFQPQHF. The CDR3 DNA is TGTGCCAGCAGTGTCTCGGGGAGAGGCTTTCAGCCCCAGCATTTT. The J gene is TRBJ1-5, the V gene TRBV2; no clear D gene. The V and J ends lost 4 bases and 6 bases respectively, with 16 bases between them. The CDR3 loop spans 15 amino acids. Germline CDR1 reads SNHLY; CDR2 reads FYNNEI. Variable domain in full (rest from reference TRBV2 and TRBJ1-5): EPEVTQTPSHQVTQMGQEVILRCVPISNHLYFYWYRQILGQKVEFLVSFYNNEISEKSEIFDDQFSVERPDGSNFTLKIRSTKLEDSAMYFCASSVSGRGFQPQHFGDGTRLSIL.

This clonotype was seen at least ten times. The chain joins TRBV6-2 or TRBV6-3 to TRBJ1-5; 7 bases map to TRBD1. V lost 6 bases and J lost 1; bases outside the gene matches: 3. In germline, CDR1 is MNHEY, CDR2 SVGEGT. The CDR3 has 14 residues. This chain's CDR3 is CASRPGGSNQPQHF. The CDR3, as DNA: TGTGCCAGCAGGCCAGGGGGGAGCAATCAGCCCCAGCATTTT.

This clonotype was seen a few times. V is TRBV12-3 or TRBV12-4 and J is TRBJ2-7, with D perhaps given as TRBD1 or TRBD2 (5 bases each). The CDR3 has 13 residues. V was shortened by 4 bases and J by 7 bases, with 14 bases between the two germline ends. CDR3 region: CASSSNRWGEQYF. CDR3 coding DNA: TGTGCCAGCAGTTCCAACCGTTGGGGGGAGCAGTACTTC.

This clonotype was seen ten or more times. The V gene is TRBV12-3 or TRBV12-4, the J gene TRBJ2-2; D assignment may be TRBD1 or TRBD2 (5 bases each). Trimming removed 7 bases from V and 7 bases from J, with 16 bases in between. The CDR3 is 14 amino acids. The CDR3 sequence: CASTPSFGGGELFF. CDR3 coding DNA: TGTGCCAGCACCCCGAGCTTTGGGGGCGGGGAGCTGTTTTTT.

This clonotype was observed at least ten times. The chain employs TRBV6-1 and TRBJ1-1; 7 bases line up with TRBD1. The CDR3 contains 13 residues. V trimming: 6 bases; J trimming: 4 bases; junction bases outside the gene matches: 5. In germline, CDR1 is MNHNS, CDR2 SASEGT. CDR3 nucleotide sequence: TGTGCCAGCAGGGGGACAGAAGGCACTGAAGCTTTCTTT. Its translation: CASRGTEGTEAFF.

This clonotype showed up many times. The CDR3 sequence: CASSFIPGETQYF. As DNA, the CDR3 is TGTGCCAGCAGCTTCATCCCGGGAGAGACCCAGTACTTC. The chain recombines TRBV7-9 with TRBJ2-5; D not resolved. The CDR3 loop spans 13 amino acids. Germline CDR1 is SEHNR and CDR2 is FQNEAQ (reference sequence). V lost 3 bases and J lost 4, with 9 bases in between. Full variable domain (remainder filled in from reference TRBV7-9 and TRBJ2-5): DTGVSQNPRHKITKRGQNVTFRCDPISEHNRLYWYRQTLGQGPEFLTYFQNEAQLEKSRLLSDRFSAERPKGSFSTLEIQRTEQGDSAMYLCASSFIPGETQYFGPGTRLLVL.